The rows below give T cell receptor beta chains drawn from one sample of a study of tissue-resident memory T cells in lung cancer. MiXCR, run by TCRdb on the reads, gives a single entry per CDR3 protein. Here the sample spans around 270 distinct CDR3 sequences, roughly a fifth being singletons. Sequenced sample: CD103+ CD8+ T cells from lung tumor tissue. The receptors were gathered from a human donor with treatment-naive lung cancer (subtype not recorded). Both conserved end residues are part of each CDR3. The D gene is left open where the match is weak. Part of the rows lack a size; the others show once, few, many or a class for expanded clones.

d_gene	v_gene	len	abundance	j_gene	CDR3nt	CDR3aa
.	TRBV27	13	few	TRBJ2-7	TGTGCCAGCAGTTTATCGGGAGGTTACGAGCAGTACTTC	CASSLSGGYEQYF
TRBD1	TRBV30	14	.	TRBJ2-7	TGTGCCTGGAGTTCCGCGGACAGGGAGTACGAGCAGTACTTC	CAWSSADREYEQYF
TRBD1	TRBV6-2/TRBV6-3	17	large	TRBJ2-7	TGTGCCAGCAGTTACCAGGGGACAGGAGGATTAAGAGACGAGCAGTACTTC	CASSYQGTGGLRDEQYF
TRBD2	TRBV20-1	18	large	TRBJ2-5	TGCAGTGCTAGAGACGGGGGGGCAGACGTTCGGTACCAAGAGACCCAGTACTTC	CSARDGGADVRYQETQYF
.	TRBV3-1	17	.	TRBJ1-2	TGTGCTAGCAGCCAAACCATCCTCCGGGCACCCACGGATGGCTACACCTTC	CASSQTILRAPTDGYTF
.	TRBV9	13	large	TRBJ2-5	TGTGCCAGCAGTCTGGGGCTTCAAGAGACCCAGTACTTC	CASSLGLQETQYF
.	TRBV11-2	16	.	TRBJ1-2	TGTGCCAGCAGCTTTAGAGCAGGGGAAACCAACTATGGCTACACCTTC	CASSFRAGETNYGYTF
TRBD2	TRBV7-2	18	once	TRBJ2-1	TGTGCCAGCAGCCAATTGATACGTACGGGGGGGGCCTACAATGAGCAGTTCTTC	CASSQLIRTGGAYNEQFF
.	TRBV15	19	large	TRBJ2-5	TGTGCCACCAGCAGATCCCCGCCCCTGGGTAGCGGAGCCCAAGAGACCCAGTACTTC	CATSRSPPLGSGAQETQYF
.	TRBV16	13	large	TRBJ1-1	TGTGCCAGCAGCCCATCGGGGGGCACTGAAGCTTTCTTT	CASSPSGGTEAFF
.	TRBV6-5	13	large	TRBJ2-6	TGTGCCAGCAGGCGTACCTCTGTGAACGTCCTGACTTTC	CASRRTSVNVLTF
.	TRBV6-5	14	medium-sized	TRBJ1-5	TGTGCCAGCAGTTCTCAGGGTCCCCAATTGGCCCAGCATTTT	CASSSQGPQLAQHF
.	TRBV4-2	14	medium-sized	TRBJ1-6	TGTGCCAGCAGCCTAGGGGATTCCTATTCACCCCTCCACTTT	CASSLGDSYSPLHF
.	TRBV27	13	.	TRBJ2-7	TGTGCCAGCAGTTTAGCAGGGGCCTACGAGCAGTACTTC	CASSLAGAYEQYF
.	TRBV20-1	15	large	TRBJ2-2	TGCAGTGCTAGAGATTGGAGTGGCATCCCCGGGGAGCTGTTTTTT	CSARDWSGIPGELFF
TRBD2	TRBV4-1	16	.	TRBJ2-3	TGCGCCAGCAGAGAAAGAGCGGGGGGACGCACGGATACGCAGTATTTT	CASRERAGGRTDTQYF
TRBD1	TRBV6-5	15	.	TRBJ1-1	TGTGCCAGCAGTTACTTACAGGGGATGAACACTGAAGCTTTCTTT	CASSYLQGMNTEAFF
.	TRBV12-3/TRBV12-4	12	hyperexpanded	TRBJ2-1	TGTGCCAGCAGCTATCACTGGAATGAGCAGTTCTTC	CASSYHWNEQFF
TRBD1	TRBV4-2	13	hyperexpanded	TRBJ1-1	TGCGCCAGTAAACAGGGGGGGAACACTGAAGCTTTCTTT	CASKQGGNTEAFF
.	TRBV5-6	12	few	TRBJ1-1	TGTGCCAGCCGAGAGGGGGACACTGAAGCTTTCTTT	CASREGDTEAFF
.	TRBV4-1	12	few	TRBJ2-1	TGCGCCAGCAGCCAAGATGCCAATGAGCAGTTCTTC	CASSQDANEQFF
TRBD1	TRBV4-2	17	.	TRBJ2-2	TGTGCCAGCAGCCAAGACACCCCAGGGGGACACACCGGGGAGCTGTTTTTT	CASSQDTPGGHTGELFF
.	TRBV5-5	13	medium-sized	TRBJ1-1	TGTGCCAGCAGCCACGACGGGAACACTGAAGCTTTCTTT	CASSHDGNTEAFF
.	TRBV6-5	12	.	TRBJ1-2	TGTGCCAGCAGCGACGGGGGGGCAGACTACACCTTC	CASSDGGADYTF
.	TRBV4-1	16	few	TRBJ2-6	TGCGCCAGCAGCCAAGAGGGCACCTCTGGGGCCAACGTCCTGACTTTC	CASSQEGTSGANVLTF
.	TRBV11-2	15	large	TRBJ2-3	TGTGCCAGCAGCCTGATCCCCGGGGCCACAGATACGCAGTATTTT	CASSLIPGATDTQYF
.	TRBV12-3/TRBV12-4	11	large	TRBJ1-1	TGTGCCAGCAGTTGGGGAACTGAAGCTTTCTTT	CASSWGTEAFF
.	TRBV10-3	11	few	TRBJ2-1	TGTGCCACCAGTTCCGGCAATGAGCAGTTCTTC	CATSSGNEQFF
.	TRBV7-8	14	medium-sized	TRBJ1-3	TGTGCCAGCAGCTTCGGCGGCTCTGGAAACACCATATATTTT	CASSFGGSGNTIYF
TRBD1	TRBV27	15	medium-sized	TRBJ2-7	TGTGCCAGCAAAAACCACGGGACAGGCTTAGACGAGCAGTACTTC	CASKNHGTGLDEQYF
.	TRBV3-1	17	large	TRBJ1-2	TGTGCCAGCAGCCAAACCGTCCTCCGGGCACCCACGGATGGCTACACCTTC	CASSQTVLRAPTDGYTF
.	TRBV6-5	13	large	TRBJ1-5	TGTGCCAGCAGTTCCGGACAGCGTCGGCCCCAGCATTTT	CASSSGQRRPQHF
.	TRBV2	17	.	TRBJ2-3	TGTGCCAGCAGCTCCCTCGGGGGTACCAATCTTGCAGATACGCAGTATTTT	CASSSLGGTNLADTQYF
TRBD1	TRBV11-1	14	medium-sized	TRBJ1-2	TGTGCCAGCAGCCCACTCCGGGACAGGGTTCCCCTGGCCTTC	CASSPLRDRVPLAF
TRBD1	TRBV29-1	15	medium-sized	TRBJ2-7	TGCAGCGTTATTTTGGGGGGACAGGGGGGCTACGAGCAGTACTTC	CSVILGGQGGYEQYF
.	TRBV6-2/TRBV6-3	14	medium-sized	TRBJ2-1	TGTGCCAGCAGTTACCCCGGGACTTTTTCTGAGCAGTTCTTC	CASSYPGTFSEQFF
.	TRBV4-2	12	hyperexpanded	TRBJ1-1	TGCGCCAGCAGCCAAGATGCCAATGAAGCTTTCTTT	CASSQDANEAFF
TRBD1	TRBV4-1	14	.	TRBJ1-1	TGCACCAGCAGCACACGGACAGGGGACACTGAAGCTTTCTTT	CTSSTRTGDTEAFF
.	TRBV7-8	12	large	TRBJ2-7	TGTGCCAGCGGGACGGGATCCTACGAGCAGTACTTC	CASGTGSYEQYF
TRBD1	TRBV5-6	15	medium-sized	TRBJ1-2	TGTGCCAGCAGCTGGAAGACAGGGACTAACTATGGCTACACCTTC	CASSWKTGTNYGYTF
.	TRBV27	13	few	TRBJ2-7	TGTGCCAGCAGTCTACGACAATCCTACGAGCAGTACTTC	CASSLRQSYEQYF
.	TRBV29-1	17	large	TRBJ1-3	TGCAGCGTTGAAGATCAAGGTGACGGGGGTTCTGGAAACACCATATATTTT	CSVEDQGDGGSGNTIYF
TRBD1	TRBV30	16	large	TRBJ1-5	TGTGCCGGAACGACAGGGTACGGGAAGAGCAATCAGCCCCAGCATTTT	CAGTTGYGKSNQPQHF
.	TRBV12-3/TRBV12-4	13	.	TRBJ2-2	TGTGCCAGCAGCCTAGGGGGGGTCGGGGAGCTGTTTTTT	CASSLGGVGELFF
.	TRBV9	13	large	TRBJ1-3	TGTGCCAGCAGCAGGGACTCTGGAAACACCATATATTTT	CASSRDSGNTIYF
.	TRBV4-1	15	few	TRBJ2-7	TGCGCCAGCAGCCAAGACCCAGGGGTCCCCTACGAGCAGTACTTC	CASSQDPGVPYEQYF
.	TRBV20-1	11	few	TRBJ2-3	TGCAGTTCCAGGGAGGTCGATACGCAGTATTTT	CSSREVDTQYF
.	TRBV6-6	15	few	TRBJ2-7	TGTGCCAGCAGTTACTCGATCGCCCATACCTACGAGCAGTACTTC	CASSYSIAHTYEQYF
.	TRBV20-1	12	.	TRBJ1-1	TGCAGTGCTTTTCTTAGTGGCACTGAAGCTTTCTTT	CSAFLSGTEAFF
TRBD2	TRBV2	16	.	TRBJ2-7	TGTGCCAGCAGTGAGCTAGCGGGGCGTAGCTCCTACAAGCAGTACTTC	CASSELAGRSSYKQYF
TRBD1	TRBV30	16	.	TRBJ1-5	TGTGCCAGAACGACAGGGTACGGAAAGAGCAATCAGCCCCAGCATTTT	CARTTGYGKSNQPQHF